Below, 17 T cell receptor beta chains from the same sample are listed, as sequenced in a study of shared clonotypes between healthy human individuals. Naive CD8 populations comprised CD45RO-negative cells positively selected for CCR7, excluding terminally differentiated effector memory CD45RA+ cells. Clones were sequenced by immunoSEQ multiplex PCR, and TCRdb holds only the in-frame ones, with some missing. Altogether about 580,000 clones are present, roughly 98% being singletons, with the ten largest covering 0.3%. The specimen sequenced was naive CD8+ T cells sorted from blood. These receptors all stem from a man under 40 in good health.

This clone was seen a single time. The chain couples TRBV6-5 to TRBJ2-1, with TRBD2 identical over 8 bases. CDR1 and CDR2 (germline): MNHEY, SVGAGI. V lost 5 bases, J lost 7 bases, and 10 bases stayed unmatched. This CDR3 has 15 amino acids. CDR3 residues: CASSPSGLVGNEQFF. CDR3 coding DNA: TGTGCCAGCAGTCCCTCGGGACTAGTTGGGAATGAGCAGTTCTTC.

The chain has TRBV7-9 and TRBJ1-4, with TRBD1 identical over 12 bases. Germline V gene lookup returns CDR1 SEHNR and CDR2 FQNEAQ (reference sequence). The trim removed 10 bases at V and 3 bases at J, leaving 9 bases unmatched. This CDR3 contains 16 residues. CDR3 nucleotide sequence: TGTGCCACCTCGGGACAGGGGGCGCTGGCTAATGAAAAACTGTTTTTT. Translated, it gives CATSGQGALANEKLFF.

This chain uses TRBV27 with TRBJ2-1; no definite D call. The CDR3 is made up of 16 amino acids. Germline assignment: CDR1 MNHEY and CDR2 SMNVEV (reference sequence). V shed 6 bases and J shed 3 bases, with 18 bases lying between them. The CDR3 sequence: CASRRTPDPRYNEQFF. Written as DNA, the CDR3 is TGTGCCAGCAGACGCACCCCGGACCCACGCTACAATGAGCAGTTCTTC.

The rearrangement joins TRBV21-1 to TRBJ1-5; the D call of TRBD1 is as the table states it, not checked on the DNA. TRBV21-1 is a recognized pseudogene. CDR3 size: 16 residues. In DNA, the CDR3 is TGTGCCAGCAGCAATCACGGACACCTTAGCAATCAGCCCCAGCATTTT. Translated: CASSNHGHLSNQPQHF.

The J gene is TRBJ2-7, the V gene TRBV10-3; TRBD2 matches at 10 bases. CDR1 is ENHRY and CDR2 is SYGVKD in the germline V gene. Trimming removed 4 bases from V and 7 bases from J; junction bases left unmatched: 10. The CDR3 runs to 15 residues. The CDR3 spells CAISASSGSIWEQYF. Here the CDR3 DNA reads TGTGCCATCAGTGCTTCTAGCGGGAGCATATGGGAGCAGTACTTC.

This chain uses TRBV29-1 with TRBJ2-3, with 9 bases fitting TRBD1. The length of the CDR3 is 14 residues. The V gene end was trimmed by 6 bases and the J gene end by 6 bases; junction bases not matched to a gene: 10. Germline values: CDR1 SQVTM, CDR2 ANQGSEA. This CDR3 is CSVGPGQGYDTQYF. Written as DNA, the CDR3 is TGCAGCGTGGGACCGGGACAGGGTTACGATACGCAGTATTTT.

Written as DNA, the CDR3 is TGTGCCAGCAGCTTAGTGCCAGCAGGCTCCTACGAGCAGTACTTC. Protein product: CASSLVPAGSYEQYF. The V call is TRBV11-2, the J call TRBJ2-7; D ambiguous. This CDR3 region has 15 residues. Between the trimmed V and J ends, which lost 1 base and 0 bases, there was a span of 10 bases. Germline V gives CDR1 SGHAT, CDR2 FQNNGV.

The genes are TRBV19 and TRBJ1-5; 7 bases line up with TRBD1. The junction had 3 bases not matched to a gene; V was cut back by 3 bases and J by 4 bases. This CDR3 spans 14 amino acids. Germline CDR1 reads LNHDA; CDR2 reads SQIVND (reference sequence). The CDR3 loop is CASSMGDSNQPQHF. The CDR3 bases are TGTGCCAGTAGTATGGGGGACAGTAATCAGCCCCAGCATTTT.

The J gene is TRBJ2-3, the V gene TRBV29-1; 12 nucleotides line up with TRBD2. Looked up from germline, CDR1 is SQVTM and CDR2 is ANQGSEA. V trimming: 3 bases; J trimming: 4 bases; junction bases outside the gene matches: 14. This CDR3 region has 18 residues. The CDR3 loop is CSVEGLAGGRGLADTQYF. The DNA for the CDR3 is TGCAGCGTTGAGGGGCTAGCGGGAGGGCGGGGTTTAGCAGATACGCAGTATTTT.

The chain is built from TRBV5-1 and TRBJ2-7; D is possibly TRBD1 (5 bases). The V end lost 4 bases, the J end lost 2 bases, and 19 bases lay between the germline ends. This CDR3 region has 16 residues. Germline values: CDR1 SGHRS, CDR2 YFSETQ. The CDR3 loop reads CASSPPDSPLPYEQYF. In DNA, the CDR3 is TGCGCCAGCAGCCCACCCGACAGTCCCTTACCCTACGAGCAGTACTTC. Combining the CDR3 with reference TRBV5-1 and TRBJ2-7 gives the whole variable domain KAGVTQTPRYLIKTRGQQVTLSCSPISGHRSVSWYQQTPGQGLQFLFEYFSETQRNKGNFPGRFSGRQFSNSRSEMNVSTLELGDSALYLCASSPPDSPLPYEQYFGPGTRLTVT.

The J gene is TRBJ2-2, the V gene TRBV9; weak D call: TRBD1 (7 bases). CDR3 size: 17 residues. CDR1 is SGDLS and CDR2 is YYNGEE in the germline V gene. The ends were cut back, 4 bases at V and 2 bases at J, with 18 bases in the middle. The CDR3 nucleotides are TGTGCCAGCAGCCAGGAGGGCGGGACAGAAAACACCGGGGAGCTGTTTTTT. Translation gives CASSQEGGTENTGELFF.

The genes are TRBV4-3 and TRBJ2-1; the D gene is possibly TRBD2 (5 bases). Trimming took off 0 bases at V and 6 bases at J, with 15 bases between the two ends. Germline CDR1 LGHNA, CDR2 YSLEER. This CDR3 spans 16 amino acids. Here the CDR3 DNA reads TGCGCCAGCAGCCAAGATAGAGGGATGTCAGGCAATGAGCAGTTCTTC. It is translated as CASSQDRGMSGNEQFF.

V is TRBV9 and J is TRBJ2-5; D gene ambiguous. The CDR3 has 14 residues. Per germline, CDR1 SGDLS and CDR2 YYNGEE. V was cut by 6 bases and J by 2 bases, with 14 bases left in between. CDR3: CASNHGGRQETQYF. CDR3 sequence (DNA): TGTGCCAGCAACCATGGTGGCAGACAAGAGACCCAGTACTTC.

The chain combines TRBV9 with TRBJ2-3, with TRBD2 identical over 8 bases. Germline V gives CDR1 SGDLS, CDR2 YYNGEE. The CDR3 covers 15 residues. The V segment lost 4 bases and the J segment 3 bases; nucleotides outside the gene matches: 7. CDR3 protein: CASSSRGLDTDTQYF. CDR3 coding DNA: TGTGCCAGCAGCTCCCGGGGACTAGATACAGATACGCAGTATTTT.

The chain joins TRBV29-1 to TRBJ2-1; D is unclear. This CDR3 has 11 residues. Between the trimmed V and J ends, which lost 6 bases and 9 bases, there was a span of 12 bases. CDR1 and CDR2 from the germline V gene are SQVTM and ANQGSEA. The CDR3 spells CSVPSRIEQFF. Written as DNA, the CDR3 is TGCAGCGTCCCCAGCCGTATTGAGCAGTTCTTC.

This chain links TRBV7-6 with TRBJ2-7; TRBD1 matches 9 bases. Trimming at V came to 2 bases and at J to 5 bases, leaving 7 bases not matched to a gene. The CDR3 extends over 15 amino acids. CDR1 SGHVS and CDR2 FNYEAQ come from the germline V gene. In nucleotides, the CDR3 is TGTGCCAGCAGCTTAACCGGGACAGGGAGCAACGAGCAGTACTTC. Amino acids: CASSLTGTGSNEQYF.

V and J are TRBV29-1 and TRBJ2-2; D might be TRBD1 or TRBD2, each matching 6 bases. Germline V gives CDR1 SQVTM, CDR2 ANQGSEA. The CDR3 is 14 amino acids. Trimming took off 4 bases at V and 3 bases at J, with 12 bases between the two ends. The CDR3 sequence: CSVAPGAYTGELFF. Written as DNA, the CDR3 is TGCAGCGTTGCTCCGGGGGCCTACACCGGGGAGCTGTTTTTT.